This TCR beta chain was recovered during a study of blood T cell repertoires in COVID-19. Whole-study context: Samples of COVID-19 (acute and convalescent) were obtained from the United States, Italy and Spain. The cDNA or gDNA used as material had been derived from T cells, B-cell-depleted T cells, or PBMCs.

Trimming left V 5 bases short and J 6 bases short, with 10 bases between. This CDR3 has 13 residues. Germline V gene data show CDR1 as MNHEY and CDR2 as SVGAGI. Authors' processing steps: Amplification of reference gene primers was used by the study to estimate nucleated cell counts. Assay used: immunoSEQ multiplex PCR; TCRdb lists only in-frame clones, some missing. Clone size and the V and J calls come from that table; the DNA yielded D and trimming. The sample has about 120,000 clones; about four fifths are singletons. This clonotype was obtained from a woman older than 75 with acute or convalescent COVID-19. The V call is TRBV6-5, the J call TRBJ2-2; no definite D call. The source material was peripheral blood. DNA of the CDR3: TGTGCCAGCAGTCGGGTCCTCTCCGGGGAGCTGTTTTTT. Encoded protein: CASSRVLSGELFF.